This T cell receptor beta chain came from a study of CD8 T cells in ankylosing spondylitis. Study-level findings and limits: A number of the motif variants had already been described in reactive arthritis synovial fluid and blood. Among TCR beta sequences, a motif of under 10 highly homologous variants appeared characteristic of ankylosing spondylitis blood. CD8+ disease-linked clones were present at relatively low frequencies in blood. Matched ankylosing spondylitis synovial fluid reportedly showed significant enrichment of disease-linked clones.

TCRdb re-derived calls from the 5' RACE reads in MiXCR, one entry per CDR3 protein. The table records 250,000 to 350,000 distinct CDR3 sequences, 20% of them present only once. As for this clonotype: What it binds is not known.

There are 11 residues in the CDR3. J gave up 7 bases and V 6 bases, and 2 bases lay outside the gene matches. Looked up from germline, CDR1 is SQVTM and CDR2 is ANQGSEA. The chain combines TRBV29-1 with TRBJ2-2; 7 positions match TRBD1. The source material was blood, either unsorted or a sorted T cell fraction (not recorded which). The source is a male donor with ankylosing spondylitis or in good health (not recorded which). The CDR3 sequence: CSVRDSGELFF. CDR3 nucleotide sequence: TGCAGCGTACGGGACAGCGGGGAGCTGTTTTTT.